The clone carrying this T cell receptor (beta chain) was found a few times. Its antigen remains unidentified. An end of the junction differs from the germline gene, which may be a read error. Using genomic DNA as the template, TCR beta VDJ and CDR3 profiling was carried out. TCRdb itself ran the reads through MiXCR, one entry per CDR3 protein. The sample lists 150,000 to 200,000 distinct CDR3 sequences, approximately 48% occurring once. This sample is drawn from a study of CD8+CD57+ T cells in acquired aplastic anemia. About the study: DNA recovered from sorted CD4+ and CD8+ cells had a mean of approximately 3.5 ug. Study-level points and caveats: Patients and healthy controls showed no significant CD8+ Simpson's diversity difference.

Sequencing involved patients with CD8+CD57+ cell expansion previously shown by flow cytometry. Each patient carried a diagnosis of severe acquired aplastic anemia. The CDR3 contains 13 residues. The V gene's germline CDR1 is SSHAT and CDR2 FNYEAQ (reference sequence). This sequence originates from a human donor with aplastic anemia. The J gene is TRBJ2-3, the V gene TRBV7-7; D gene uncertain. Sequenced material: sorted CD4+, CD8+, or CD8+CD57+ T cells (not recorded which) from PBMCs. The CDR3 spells CASSQQFGDTQYF. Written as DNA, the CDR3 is TGTGCTAGCAGCCAGCAGTTTGGGGATACGCAGTATTTT.